The rows below give T cell receptor beta chains drawn from one sample of a study of regulatory T cells in long-lasting Graves disease. Using its own MiXCR run on the multiplex PCR reads, TCRdb lists one record per CDR3 protein. The table has some 350,000 distinct CDR3 sequences, around 15% seen once. The same data also went into a second study, on T cells in Graves' hyperthyroidism and ophthalmopathy.

The sample in question was peripheral blood mononuclear cells (PBMCs), obtained at new diagnosis, from a patient treated with antithyroid drugs. The receptors shown here come from a woman between 18 and 29 years old with Graves disease. The CDR3 runs from the conserved cysteine through the conserved F or W. Each record gives: J gene, V gene, CDR3 protein.

TRBJ1-1	TRBV15	CATSSSGQITFQMNTEAFF
TRBJ1-2	TRBV10-3	CAISEPWTGDYGYTF
TRBJ2-1	TRBV5-4	CASSPGLATAEQFF
TRBJ2-7	TRBV2	CASSGRSATYEQYF
TRBJ1-1	TRBV12-3/TRBV12-4	CASRIGGRNTEAFF
TRBJ2-5	TRBV20-1	CSARVSGPTETQYF
TRBJ1-2	TRBV24-1	CATSDYSNYGYTF
TRBJ1-1	TRBV6-2/TRBV6-3	CASSYEGPRRGFTEAFF
TRBJ1-3	TRBV5-1	CASSRLQGTGNTIYF
TRBJ1-5	TRBV12-3/TRBV12-4	CASSPIGRDQPQHF
TRBJ2-2	TRBV6-1	CASSRLAGELFF
TRBJ2-1	TRBV24-1	CATRTGGEQFF
TRBJ1-2	TRBV10-3	CAIRMDSELNNYGYTF
TRBJ2-7	TRBV3-1	CASSPRDSKYEQYF
-	TRBV20-1	CSARASGGAGETQYF
TRBJ2-1	TRBV11-2	CASSSHRGRGTNEQFF
TRBJ2-1	TRBV11-1	CASSEYRGGVSNEQFF